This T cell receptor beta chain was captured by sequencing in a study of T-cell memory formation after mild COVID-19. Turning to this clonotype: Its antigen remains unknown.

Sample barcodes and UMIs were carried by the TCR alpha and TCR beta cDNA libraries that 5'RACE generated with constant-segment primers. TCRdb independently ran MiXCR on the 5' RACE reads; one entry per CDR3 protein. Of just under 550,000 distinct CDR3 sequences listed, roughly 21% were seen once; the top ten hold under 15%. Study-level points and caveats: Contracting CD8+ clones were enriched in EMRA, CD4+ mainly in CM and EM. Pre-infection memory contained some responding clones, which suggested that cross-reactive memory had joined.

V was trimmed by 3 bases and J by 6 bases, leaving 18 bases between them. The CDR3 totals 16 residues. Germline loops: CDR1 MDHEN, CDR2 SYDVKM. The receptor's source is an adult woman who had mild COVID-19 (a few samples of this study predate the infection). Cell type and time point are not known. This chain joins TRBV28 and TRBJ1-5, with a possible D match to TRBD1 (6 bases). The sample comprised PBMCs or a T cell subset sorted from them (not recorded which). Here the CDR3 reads CASSLWGSPRGQPQHF. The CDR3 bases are TGTGCCAGCAGTTTGTGGGGTAGTCCCAGGGGTCAGCCCCAGCATTTT. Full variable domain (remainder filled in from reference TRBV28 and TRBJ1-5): DVKVTQSSRYLVKRTGEKVFLECVQDMDHENMFWYRQDPGLGLRLIYFSYDVKMKEKGDIPEGYSVSREKKERFSLILESASTNQTSMYLCASSLWGSPRGQPQHFGDGTRLSIL.